This is a list of T cell receptor beta chains from one sample in a study of blood T cell repertoires in COVID-19. Data came from immunoSEQ multiplex PCR; TCRdb stores just in-frame clones and leaves some out. The table includes about 120,000 clones, about four fifths detected once. The specimen sequenced was peripheral blood. All receptors derive from a man between 65 and 85 years old with acute or convalescent COVID-19. Both conserved end residues are part of each CDR3. The D gene is left open where the match is weak. Size values are once, few and many counts, or a class for expanded clones, and some rows have none.

CDR3aa	CDR3nt	j_gene	d_gene	len	abundance	v_gene
CASSPEMTGHEQYF	TGTGCCAGCTCACCAGAAATGACAGGGCACGAGCAGTACTTC	TRBJ2-7	TRBD1	14	-	TRBV18
CASSPWRGAQETQYF	TGTGCCAGCTCACCATGGCGGGGGGCCCAAGAGACCCAGTACTTC	TRBJ2-5	TRBD2	15	-	TRBV18
CASSLTRGAGLDTEAFF	TGTGCCAGCAGCCTTACTCGAGGAGCCGGGTTGGACACTGAAGCTTTCTTT	TRBJ1-1	-	17	-	TRBV6-2/TRBV6-3
CAWSAVRGGGYTF	TGTGCCTGGAGTGCAGTGAGGGGAGGCGGCTACACCTTC	TRBJ1-2	-	13	-	TRBV30
CAWSLAYNEQFF	TGTGCCTGGAGTTTAGCATACAATGAGCAGTTCTTC	TRBJ2-1	-	12	-	TRBV30
CASSIQGAAYNEQFF	TGTGCCAGCAGTATACAGGGGGCGGCCTACAATGAGCAGTTCTTC	TRBJ2-1	TRBD1	15	-	TRBV2
CASSPPDLGDRGPKNEKLFF	TGTGCCAGCTCACCACCGGATTTAGGGGACAGGGGGCCTAAAAATGAAAAACTGTTTTTT	TRBJ1-4	TRBD1	20	-	TRBV18
CASSPEVSRNEKLFF	TGTGCCAGCAGCCCTGAGGTCAGCCGTAATGAAAAACTGTTTTTT	TRBJ1-4	-	15	-	TRBV5-5
CASSRGGTSGNTIYF	TGTGCCAGCAGTCGAGGGGGTACCTCTGGAAACACCATATATTTT	TRBJ1-3	-	15	-	TRBV7-2
CASSLDWTGGHEQFF	TGTGCCAGCAGCTTGGATTGGACAGGGGGACATGAGCAGTTCTTC	TRBJ2-1	TRBD1	15	-	TRBV11-2
CATSRDLATGDNQPQHF	TGTGCCACCAGCAGAGACCTCGCGACAGGGGACAATCAGCCCCAGCATTTT	TRBJ1-5	TRBD1	17	-	TRBV15
CASSTGQGSPGYTF	TGTGCCAGCAGCACCGGACAGGGGAGTCCTGGCTACACCTTC	TRBJ1-2	TRBD1	14	-	TRBV5-4
CASSRGLSPNEQYF	TGTGCCAGCTCACGCGGACTGTCTCCCAACGAGCAGTACTTC	TRBJ2-7	-	14	few	TRBV18
CASSHPAGGYTF	TGTGCCAGCAGTCATCCGGCCGGGGGCTACACCTTC	TRBJ1-2	-	12	-	TRBV7-9
CASSPLPLEGASYNSPLHF	TGTGCCAGCTCACCCCTCCCCCTGGAAGGAGCCTCCTATAATTCACCCCTCCACTTT	TRBJ1-6	-	19	-	TRBV18
CASSPGRPGQAGYGYTF	TGTGCCAGCAGCCCCGGGCGCCCGGGACAGGCTGGCTATGGCTACACCTTC	TRBJ1-2	TRBD1	17	-	TRBV7-2
CASSSHGRLTGNNIQYF	TGTGCCAGCAGCTCACATGGAAGACTGACAGGGAATAACATTCAGTACTTC	TRBJ2-4	TRBD1	17	-	TRBV7-2
CASSYVRTGIGELFF	TGTGCCAGCAGTTACGTGAGGACAGGGATCGGGGAGCTGTTTTTT	TRBJ2-2	TRBD1	15	-	TRBV6-5
CASSEQGREKLFF	TGTGCCAGCAGTGAACAGGGGCGAGAAAAACTGTTTTTT	TRBJ1-4	-	13	few	TRBV2
CASSLLDRPTEAFF	TGTGCCAGCAGCCTACTCGACAGACCCACTGAAGCTTTCTTT	TRBJ1-1	-	14	-	TRBV14
CASSYPDRNNQPQHF	TGTGCCAGCAGTTACCCAGACAGAAATAATCAGCCCCAGCATTTT	TRBJ1-5	-	15	-	TRBV6-6
CSVRAIDEQFF	TGCAGCGTGCGGGCTATCGATGAGCAGTTCTTC	TRBJ2-1	-	11	-	TRBV29-1
CAWRQGSNVYEQYF	TGTGCCTGGAGACAGGGGTCCAATGTCTACGAGCAGTACTTC	TRBJ2-7	TRBD1	14	-	TRBV30
CASSYRWAGSDNQPQHF	TGTGCCAGCAGTTACCGGTGGGCAGGGTCGGACAATCAGCCCCAGCATTTT	TRBJ1-5	-	17	-	TRBV6-2/TRBV6-3